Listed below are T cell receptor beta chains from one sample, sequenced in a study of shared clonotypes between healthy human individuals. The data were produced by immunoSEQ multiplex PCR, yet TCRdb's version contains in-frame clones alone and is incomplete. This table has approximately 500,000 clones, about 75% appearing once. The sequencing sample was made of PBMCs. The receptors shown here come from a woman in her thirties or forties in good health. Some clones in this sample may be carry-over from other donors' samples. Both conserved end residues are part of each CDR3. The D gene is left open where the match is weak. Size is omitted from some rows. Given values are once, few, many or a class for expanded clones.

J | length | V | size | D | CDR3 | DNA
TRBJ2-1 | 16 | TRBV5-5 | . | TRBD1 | CASSPRGQSSYNEQFF | TGTGCCAGCAGCCCAAGGGGGCAAAGCTCCTACAATGAGCAGTTCTTC
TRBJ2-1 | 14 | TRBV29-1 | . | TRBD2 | CSVATSGSINEQFF | TGCAGCGTGGCGACTAGCGGGAGTATCAATGAGCAGTTCTTC
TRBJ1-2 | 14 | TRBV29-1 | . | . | CSVEGGRGTYGYTF | TGCAGCGTTGAAGGTGGCAGGGGCACTTATGGCTACACCTTC
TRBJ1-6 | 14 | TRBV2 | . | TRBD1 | CASSADRGGSPLHF | TGTGCCAGCAGTGCCGACAGGGGCGGTTCACCCCTCCACTTT
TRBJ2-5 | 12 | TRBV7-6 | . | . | CASSLAVETQYF | TGTGCCAGCAGCTTAGCGGTTGAGACCCAGTACTTC
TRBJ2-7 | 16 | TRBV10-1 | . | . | CASSESLGRSIYEQYF | TGCGCCAGCAGTGAGTCGCTAGGACGGTCGATCTACGAGCAGTACTTC
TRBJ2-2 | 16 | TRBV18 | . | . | CASSPLRGANTGELFF | TGTGCCAGCTCACCACTCCGAGGGGCGAACACCGGGGAGCTGTTTTTT
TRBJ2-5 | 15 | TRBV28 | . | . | CASAVWGAGVETQYF | TGTGCCTCAGCAGTCTGGGGCGCAGGGGTAGAGACCCAGTACTTC
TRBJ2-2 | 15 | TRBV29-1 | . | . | CSVDSGTPNTGELFF | TGCAGCGTTGACTCAGGTACCCCGAACACCGGGGAGCTGTTTTTT
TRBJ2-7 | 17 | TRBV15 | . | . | CATTRESSGGLTYEQYF | TGTGCCACCACCAGAGAATCTTCCGGGGGCCTTACCTACGAGCAGTACTTC
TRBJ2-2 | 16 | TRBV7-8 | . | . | CASSLLSGVGTGELFF | TGTGCCAGCAGCTTATTGTCGGGGGTCGGTACCGGGGAGCTGTTTTTT
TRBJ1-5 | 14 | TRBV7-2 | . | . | CASSLEGLAQPQHF | TGTGCCAGCAGCTTGGAGGGGTTGGCACAGCCCCAGCATTTT
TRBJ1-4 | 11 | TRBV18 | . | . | CASSPGEVLFF | TGTGCCAGCTCACCGGGGGAGGTACTGTTTTTT
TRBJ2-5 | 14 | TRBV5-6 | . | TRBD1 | CASSLRQGGETQYF | TGTGCCAGCAGCCTGAGACAGGGTGGAGAGACCCAGTACTTC
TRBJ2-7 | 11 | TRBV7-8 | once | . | CASSLTIEQYF | TGTGCCAGCAGTTTGACAATCGAGCAGTACTTC
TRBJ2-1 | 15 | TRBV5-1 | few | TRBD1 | CASSFYGTGDNEQFF | TGCGCCAGCAGCTTTTACGGGACAGGGGACAATGAGCAGTTCTTC
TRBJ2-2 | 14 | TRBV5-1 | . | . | CASSSDGDTGELFF | TGCGCCAGCAGCTCGGACGGAGACACCGGGGAGCTGTTTTTT
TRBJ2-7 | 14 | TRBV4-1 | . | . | CASSQGFGVNEQYF | TGCGCCAGCAGCCAAGGGTTTGGTGTCAACGAGCAGTACTTC
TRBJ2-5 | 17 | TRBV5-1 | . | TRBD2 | CASSLGTSALYQETQYF | TGCGCCAGCAGCTTGGGGACTAGCGCCCTATACCAAGAGACCCAGTACTTC
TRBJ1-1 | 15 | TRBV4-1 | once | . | CASSIGREEGTEAFF | TGCGCCAGCAGCATCGGCCGGGAAGAGGGCACTGAAGCTTTCTTT
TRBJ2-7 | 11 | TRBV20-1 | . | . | CSATGFGEQYF | TGCAGTGCAACAGGGTTTGGCGAGCAGTACTTC
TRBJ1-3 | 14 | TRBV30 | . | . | CAWSVGGGGHTIYF | TGTGCCTGGAGTGTTGGTGGTGGGGGGCACACCATATATTTT
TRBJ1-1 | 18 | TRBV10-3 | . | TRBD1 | CAISESSPGQGMNTEAFF | TGTGCCATCAGTGAGTCGTCCCCGGGACAGGGTATGAACACTGAAGCTTTCTTT
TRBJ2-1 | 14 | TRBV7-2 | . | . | CASSPRATGRLPFF | TGTGCCAGCAGCCCTCGGGCGACGGGACGTTTGCCGTTCTTC
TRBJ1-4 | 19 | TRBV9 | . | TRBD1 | CASSPPWGTGKATNEKLFF | TGTGCCAGCAGCCCACCGTGGGGGACAGGTAAAGCAACTAATGAAAAACTGTTTTTT
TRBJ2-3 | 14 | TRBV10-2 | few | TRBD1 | CASGDRGPTDTQYF | TGCGCCAGCGGGGACAGGGGGCCCACAGATACGCAGTATTTT
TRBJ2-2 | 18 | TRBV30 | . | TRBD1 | CAWRRAKTGQGGSGELFF | TGTGCCTGGAGGAGGGCCAAAACTGGACAGGGTGGGTCCGGGGAGCTGTTTTTT
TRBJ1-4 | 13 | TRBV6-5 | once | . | CASSWGGNEKLFF | TGTGCCAGCAGTTGGGGCGGAAATGAAAAACTGTTTTTT
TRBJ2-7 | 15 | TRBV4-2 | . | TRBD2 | CASSPRLAGDVEQYF | TGTGCCAGCAGCCCCCGGCTAGCGGGAGATGTCGAGCAGTACTTC
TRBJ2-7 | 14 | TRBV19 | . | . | CASSNQGRSYEQYF | TGTGCCAGTAGTAACCAGGGCCGCTCCTACGAGCAGTACTTC
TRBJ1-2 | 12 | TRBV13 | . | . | CASSSGSTGYTF | TGTGCCAGCAGCTCCGGGTCCACTGGCTACACCTTC
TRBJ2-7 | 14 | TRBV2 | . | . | CASRPDGRGSEQYF | TGTGCCAGCAGGCCGGACGGACGGGGGTCCGAGCAGTACTTC
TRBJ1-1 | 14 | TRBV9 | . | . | CASSVGGDSAEAFF | TGTGCCAGCAGCGTAGGTGGGGATTCCGCTGAAGCTTTCTTT
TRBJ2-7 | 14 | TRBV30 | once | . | CAWRDGKGPYEQYF | TGTGCCTGGAGGGACGGTAAAGGCCCCTACGAGCAGTACTTC
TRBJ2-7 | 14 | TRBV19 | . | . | CASSLARSSYEQYF | TGTGCCAGTAGTCTGGCTCGGAGCTCCTACGAGCAGTACTTC
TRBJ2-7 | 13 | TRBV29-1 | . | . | CSVEVGGSYEQYF | TGCAGCGTTGAAGTGGGGGGATCCTACGAGCAGTACTTC
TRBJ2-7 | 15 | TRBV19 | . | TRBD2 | CASRNSGRGSYEQYF | TGTGCCAGCCGTAATAGCGGGAGAGGTTCCTACGAGCAGTACTTC
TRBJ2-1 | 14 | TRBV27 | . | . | CASSLGTTYNEQFF | TGTGCCAGCAGTTTAGGTACTACCTACAATGAGCAGTTCTTC
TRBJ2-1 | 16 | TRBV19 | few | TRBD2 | CASSISPSGAYNEQFF | TGTGCCAGTAGTATATCCCCTAGCGGGGCCTACAATGAGCAGTTCTTC
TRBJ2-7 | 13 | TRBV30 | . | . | CAWRGGAGYEQYF | TGTGCCTGGAGGGGGGGAGCCGGCTACGAGCAGTACTTC
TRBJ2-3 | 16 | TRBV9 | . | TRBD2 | CASSAPGLADTDTQYF | TGTGCCAGCAGCGCACCGGGACTAGCGGACACAGATACGCAGTATTTT
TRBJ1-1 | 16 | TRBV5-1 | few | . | CASSLAGLQGSTEAFF | TGCGCCAGCAGCTTGGCCGGCCTACAGGGCAGCACTGAAGCTTTCTTT
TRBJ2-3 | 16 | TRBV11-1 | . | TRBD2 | CASSLATSGMADTQYF | TGTGCCAGCAGCCTGGCGACTAGCGGGATGGCAGATACGCAGTATTTT
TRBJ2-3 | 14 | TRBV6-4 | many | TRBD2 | CASSKQRETDTQYF | TGTGCCAGCAGTAAGCAGCGGGAGACAGATACGCAGTATTTT
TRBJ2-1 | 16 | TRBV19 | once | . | CASSIDRRSAYNEQFF | TGTGCCAGTAGTATAGATCGGAGAAGCGCCTACAATGAGCAGTTCTTC
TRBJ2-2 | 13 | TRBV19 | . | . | CASRWGPTGELFF | TGTGCCAGTAGGTGGGGTCCGACCGGGGAGCTGTTTTTT
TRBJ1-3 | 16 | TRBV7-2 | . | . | CASSPGDPRTGNTIYF | TGTGCCAGCAGCCCGGGGGACCCTAGAACTGGAAACACCATATATTTT
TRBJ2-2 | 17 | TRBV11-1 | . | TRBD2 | CASSSSASGENTGELFF | TGTGCCAGCAGCTCCTCAGCGAGCGGGGAGAACACCGGGGAGCTGTTTTTT
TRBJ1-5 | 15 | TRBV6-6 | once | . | CASSLVAQSNQPQHF | TGTGCCAGCAGTCTCGTGGCCCAGAGCAATCAGCCCCAGCATTTT
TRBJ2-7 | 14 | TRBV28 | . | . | CASIPSAYSYEQYF | TGTGCCAGCATCCCTAGCGCCTACTCCTACGAGCAGTACTTC
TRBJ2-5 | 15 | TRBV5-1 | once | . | CASSLMSGAGETQYF | TGCGCCAGCAGCTTGATGAGCGGCGCGGGAGAGACCCAGTACTTC
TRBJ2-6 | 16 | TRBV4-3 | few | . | CASSQVPGGGANVLTF | TGCGCCAGCAGCCAAGTCCCCGGCGGTGGGGCCAACGTCCTGACTTTC
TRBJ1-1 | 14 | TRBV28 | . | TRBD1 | CASRPGQGNTEAFF | TGTGCCAGCAGGCCGGGACAGGGGAACACTGAAGCTTTCTTT
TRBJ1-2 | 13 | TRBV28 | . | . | CASSSSELRGVTF | TGTGCCAGCAGTTCCAGTGAATTAAGGGGCGTAACCTTC